This T cell receptor beta chain came from a study of HIV-infected patients and healthy controls. Overall study results and limits: Compared with controls, mean Gini indices were significantly raised in HIV-infected repertoires, possibly indicating oligoclonality.

Follow-up blood was drawn about 14 weeks, roughly three months, after antiretroviral therapy began. No cell fractionation was done, so the repertoire covers all unsorted peripheral blood T cells. This clonotype was detected many times. Its specificity is not known. About 550 ng RNA was reverse transcribed with alpha and beta constant-region primers. Using multiplexing indices, alpha and beta chain libraries were generated apart by chain-specific third strand synthesis. Each CDR3 protein gets one entry after TCRdb re-called the 5' RACE reads with MiXCR. The sample yields 18,000 or so distinct CDR3 sequences, about 8.5% seen once. The CDR3 length is 15 residues. V lost 0 bases, J lost 3 bases, and 9 bases lay in between. Germline V CDR1 and CDR2: SGHAT, FQNNGV.

The TCR was taken from an adult with HIV infection. Specimen: blood, collected during antiretroviral therapy. The chain employs TRBV11-2 and TRBJ1-5; D remains unclear. CDR3 DNA: TGTGCCAGCAGCTTAGAGGGAGGGTTCAATCAGCCCCAGCATTTT. It yields the protein CASSLEGGFNQPQHF.